There are many counts of the clone carrying this T cell receptor beta chain. Its matching antigen is unknown. The entry originates in a study of identical twins. A universal primer site was incorporated via template switching, and the cDNA contained unique molecular identifiers. Using its own MiXCR run on the 5' RACE reads, TCRdb lists one record per CDR3 protein. This sample has approximately 300,000 distinct CDR3 sequences, with roughly 9% found just once. General study points: Abundant beta clonotypes from cord blood bore fewer insertions; memory repertoires lacked this pattern.

This CDR3 is built from 11 residues. CDR1 SQVTM and CDR2 ANQGSEA come from the germline V gene. The sample was also linked to a second study, of yellow fever vaccine responses in identical twins.

V usage is TRBV29-1 and J usage is TRBJ2-2; D is undetermined. This receptor was obtained from a young woman in good health. Sequencing input: CD8+ T cells sorted from blood. The CDR3 DNA is TGCAGTATACGGGTCACCGGGGAGCTGTTTTTT. This translates into CSIRVTGELFF.